This T cell receptor (beta chain) was profiled in a study of T cell responses to AZD1222 COVID-19 vaccine. General study points: The study sampled repertoires only after the peak T cell response. Among the donors, most were white British and more were female, and clonal diversity was possibly underestimated. The study reported that nearly half of spike-specific TCRs target unmutated variant regions.

Pooled together were second doses at about 4 or about 12 weeks. TCRdb keeps only in-frame clones here, not all; method: immunoSEQ multiplex PCR. Here the sample spans roughly 99,000 clones, approximately 90% being singletons. Of note for this clone: Its antigen is not known.

The sequence came from an adult who received the AZD1222 COVID-19 vaccine. Sequenced here: peripheral blood, sampled 28 days after the second AZD1222 dose.

DNA of the CDR3: TGTGCCAGCAGTTTCACCCCCTTGGAGACCCAGTACTTC. It codes for CASSFTPLETQYF. The rearrangement joins TRBV6-5 to TRBJ2-5; D remains unclear. The V and J ends lost 4 bases and 5 bases respectively, with 11 bases between them. The CDR3 sequence is 13 residues long. Germline CDR1 is MNHEY and CDR2 is SVGAGI.